The 9 T cell receptor beta chains presented below share a single source sample, sequenced in a study of blood T cell repertoires in COVID-19. Here immunoSEQ multiplex PCR was the method, and the copy in TCRdb shows in-frame clones only, minus some. The sample lists 70,000 to 80,000 clones; approximately 80% were seen once. The sequencing sample was made of peripheral blood. The receptors here all came from an elderly man with acute or convalescent COVID-19.

CDR3 protein: CASSPLLGKSTIYF. The CDR3 nucleotides read TGTGCCAGCAGCCCACTACTCGGAAAAAGCACCATATATTTT. V and J are TRBV7-2 and TRBJ1-3; D is unclear. CDR3 length: 14 amino acids. Trimming left V 5 bases short and J 9 bases short, with 17 bases between. The germline gives CDR1 SGHTA, CDR2 FQGNSA.

The chain employs TRBV6-6 and TRBJ2-7; TRBD2 agrees at 11 bases. The ends lost 5 bases at V and 7 bases at J; junction bases unmatched: 7. Germline CDR1 MNHNY, CDR2 SVGAGI (reference sequence). This CDR3 has 14 residues. Here the CDR3 reads CASSLTSGSDEQYF. For the CDR3, the DNA is TGTGCCAGCAGTCTCACTAGCGGGAGCGATGAGCAGTACTTC.

The chain joins TRBV5-4 to TRBJ2-3; TRBD2 might be the D (5 bases). The CDR3 is 11 residues long. The V end was cut by 4 bases, the J end by 7 bases, with 7 bases between. CDR1 and CDR2 (germline): SGHNT, YYREEE (reference sequence). The CDR3 here is CASSLTNTQYF. The CDR3 DNA reads TGTGCCAGCAGCCTGACTAATACGCAGTATTTT.

The chain uses TRBV3-1 (or the pseudogene TRBV3-2) and TRBJ2-3; TRBD2 matches at 12 bases. Looked up from germline, CDR1 is LGHDT and CDR2 is YNNKEL (reference sequence). This CDR3 region has 15 residues. Unmatched junction bases numbered 4, after V lost 2 bases and J lost 7 bases. CDR3: CASSQMTSGSYTQYF. The CDR3 coding sequence is TGTGCCAGCAGCCAAATGACTAGCGGGAGCTATACGCAGTATTTT.

The gene calls are TRBV11-3 and TRBJ2-1; 7 nucleotides line up with TRBD1. J gave up 9 bases and V 1 base, and 9 bases lay outside the gene matches. Germline V CDR1 and CDR2: SGHNT, YENEEA. This CDR3 spans 15 amino acids. DNA of the CDR3: TGTGCCAGCAGCTTAGGCCTGTCCAGGGGGACTGAGCAGTTCTTC. This gives the protein CASSLGLSRGTEQFF.

Only one count was recorded for this clone. The chain uses TRBV5-6 and TRBJ2-1, with 11 nucleotides matching TRBD2. Unmatched junction bases numbered 19, after V lost 4 bases and J lost 7 bases. This CDR3 is built from 19 residues. CDR1 and CDR2 from the germline V gene are SGHDT and YYEEEE. Here the CDR3 DNA reads TGTGCCAGCAGCCCCACCCTTGGGTTTAGCGGGAGGGCCAGAAATGAGCAGTTCTTC. Translation gives CASSPTLGFSGRARNEQFF.

This chain links TRBV10-3 with TRBJ1-1; D remains ambiguous. This CDR3 is built from 13 residues. V was clipped by 3 bases and J by 6 bases, with 11 bases between them. Germline CDR1 is ENHRY and CDR2 is SYGVKD. The CDR3 region has the DNA TGTGCCATCAGTGAAGGAGGGAAGTCTGAAGCTTTCTTT. Its protein is CAISEGGKSEAFF.

The chain couples TRBV4-1 to TRBJ1-6; 9 bases match TRBD1. Trimming took 2 bases from V and 7 from J; bases not matched to a gene: 3. The CDR3 totals 15 residues. Germline CDR1 and CDR2: MGHRA and YSYEKL. The CDR3 DNA sequence: TGCGCCAGCAGCCAATGGACAGGGGTGAATTCACCCCTCCACTTT. Protein sequence: CASSQWTGVNSPLHF.

The chain combines TRBV5-1 with TRBJ1-1; perhaps TRBD1 as D (6 bases). The CDR3 sequence is 15 residues long. The V gene's germline CDR1 is SGHRS and CDR2 YFSETQ. V was clipped by 0 bases and J by 2 bases, with 11 bases between them. As DNA, the CDR3 is TGCGCCAGCAGCTTGGAGGGACACCCCAACACTGAAGCTTTCTTT. Its protein is CASSLEGHPNTEAFF.